Detailed here is one TCR beta chain. Its antigen is as yet unknown. This entry belongs to a study of T cells in Graves' hyperthyroidism and ophthalmopathy. Trimming removed 0 bases at V and 0 bases at J, with 10 bases between. Germline V gene data show CDR1 as SGDLS and CDR2 as YYNGEE. CDR3 length equals 16 residues. General observations from the study: Among clonotypes expanded in thyroid above 0.001, most were also found in blood. Ophthalmopathy could be told apart from stable hyperthyroidism with a 13 V-J model.

Exclusion of patients followed from uncontrolled infection, other autoimmune disease, pregnancy or lactation. Clinical symptoms, serum thyroxine and TRAb, thyroid ultrasound and orbital computed tomography together formed the diagnostic basis. TCR beta CDR3 sequences were amplified from RNA transcripts. First-round RT-PCR targeting the TCR CDR3 was performed with the HTBI primer set. TCRdb reanalysed the multiplex PCR reads using MiXCR and keeps one entry per CDR3 protein. The sample has fewer than 650,000 distinct CDR3 sequences; around 15% are singletons. The source of this sequence is a woman between 40 and 55 years old with Graves' ophthalmopathy. V gene TRBV9 combines with J gene TRBJ1-3; D is uncertain. Material for sequencing was blood. The CDR3 DNA is TGTGCCAGCAGCGTAGAACCAGCACTCTCTGGAAACACCATATATTTT. This translates into CASSVEPALSGNTIYF.